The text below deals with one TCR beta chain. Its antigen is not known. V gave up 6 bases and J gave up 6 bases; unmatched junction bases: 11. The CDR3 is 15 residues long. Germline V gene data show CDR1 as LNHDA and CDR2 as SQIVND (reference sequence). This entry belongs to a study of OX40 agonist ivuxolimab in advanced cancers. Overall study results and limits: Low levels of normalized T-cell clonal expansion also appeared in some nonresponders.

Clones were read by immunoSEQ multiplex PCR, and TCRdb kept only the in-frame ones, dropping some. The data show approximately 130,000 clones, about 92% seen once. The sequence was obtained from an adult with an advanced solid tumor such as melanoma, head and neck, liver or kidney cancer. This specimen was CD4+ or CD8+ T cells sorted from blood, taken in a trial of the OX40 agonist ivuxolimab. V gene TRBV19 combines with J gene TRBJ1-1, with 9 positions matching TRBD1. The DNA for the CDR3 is TGTGCCAGTAGACCACTACAGGGGGCGCAGGCTGAAGCTTTCTTT. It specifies CASRPLQGAQAEAFF.